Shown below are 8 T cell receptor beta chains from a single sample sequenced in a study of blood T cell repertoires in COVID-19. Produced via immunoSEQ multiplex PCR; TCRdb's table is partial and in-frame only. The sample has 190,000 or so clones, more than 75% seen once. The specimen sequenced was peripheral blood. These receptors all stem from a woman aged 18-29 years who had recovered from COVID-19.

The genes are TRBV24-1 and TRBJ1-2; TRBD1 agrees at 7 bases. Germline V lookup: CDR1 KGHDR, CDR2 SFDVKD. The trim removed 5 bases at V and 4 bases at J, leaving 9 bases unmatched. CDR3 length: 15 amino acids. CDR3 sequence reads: CATSAPTGDFYGYTF. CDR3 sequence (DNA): TGTGCCACCAGTGCCCCTACAGGGGACTTCTATGGCTACACCTTC.

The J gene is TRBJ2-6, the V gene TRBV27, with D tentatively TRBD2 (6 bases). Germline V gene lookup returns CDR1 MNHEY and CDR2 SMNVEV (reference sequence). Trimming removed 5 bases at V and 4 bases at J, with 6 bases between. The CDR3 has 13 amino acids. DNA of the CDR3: TGTGCCAGCAGTGCGGGGGGGGCCAACGTCCTGACTTTC. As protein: CASSAGGANVLTF.

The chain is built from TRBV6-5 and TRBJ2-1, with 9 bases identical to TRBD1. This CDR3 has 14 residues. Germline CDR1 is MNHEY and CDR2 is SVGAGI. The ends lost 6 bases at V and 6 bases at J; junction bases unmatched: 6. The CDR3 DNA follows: TGTGCCAGCAGCCCCGGGACAGGGAGCAATGAGCAGTTCTTC. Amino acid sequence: CASSPGTGSNEQFF.

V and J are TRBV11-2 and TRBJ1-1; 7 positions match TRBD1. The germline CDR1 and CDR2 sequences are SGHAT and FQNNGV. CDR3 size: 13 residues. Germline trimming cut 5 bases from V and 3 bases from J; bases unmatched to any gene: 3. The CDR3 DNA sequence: TGTGCCAGCAGCACAGGGGTTTACACTGAAGCTTTCTTT. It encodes CASSTGVYTEAFF.

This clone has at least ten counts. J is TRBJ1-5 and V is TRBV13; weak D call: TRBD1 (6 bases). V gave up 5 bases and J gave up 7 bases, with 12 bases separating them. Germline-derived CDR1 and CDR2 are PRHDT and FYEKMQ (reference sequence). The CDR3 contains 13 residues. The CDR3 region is CASSGGQRQPQHF. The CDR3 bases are TGTGCCAGCAGCGGGGGCCAGAGGCAGCCCCAGCATTTT.

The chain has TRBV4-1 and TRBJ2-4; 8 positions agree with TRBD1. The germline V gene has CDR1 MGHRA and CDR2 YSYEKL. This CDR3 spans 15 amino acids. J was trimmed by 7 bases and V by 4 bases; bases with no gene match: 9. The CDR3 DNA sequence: TGCGCCAGCAGCCTCCGACAGGGGCGTGAGAACATTCAGTACTTC. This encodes CASSLRQGRENIQYF.

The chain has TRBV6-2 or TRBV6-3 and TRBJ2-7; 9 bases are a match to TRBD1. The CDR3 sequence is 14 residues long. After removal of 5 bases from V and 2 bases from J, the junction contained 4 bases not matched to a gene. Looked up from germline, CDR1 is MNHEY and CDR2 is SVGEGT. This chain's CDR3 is CASSHRGQTYEQYF. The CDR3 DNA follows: TGTGCCAGCAGTCACAGGGGGCAGACCTACGAGCAGTACTTC.

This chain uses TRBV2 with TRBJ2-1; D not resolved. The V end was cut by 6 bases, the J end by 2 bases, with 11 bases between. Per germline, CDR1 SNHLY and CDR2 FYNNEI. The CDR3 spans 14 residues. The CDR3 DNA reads TGTGCCAGCAGGGGCCGCCGTGCCTACAATGAGCAGTTCTTC. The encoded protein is CASRGRRAYNEQFF.